The present TCR beta chain was sequenced within a study of somatic mutations in cytotoxic T cells in rheumatoid arthritis. V lost 0 bases and J lost 2, with 5 bases in between. Per germline, CDR1 SGHAT and CDR2 FQNNGV. This CDR3 contains 13 residues. The table lists this clone with a few counts. Its antigen is as yet unknown. Here immunoSEQ multiplex PCR was the method, and the copy in TCRdb shows in-frame clones only, minus some. The data contain some 35,000 clones, about 84% of them singletons. The study, taken as a whole, reports: Among patients with rheumatoid arthritis, but not healthy controls, CD8+ clonality increased with age.

The receptor comes from a middle-aged man in good health. The chain employs TRBV11-2 and TRBJ2-7; D gene unclear. Specimen: CD8+ T cells sorted from blood. The CDR3 DNA follows: TGTGCCAGCAGCTTAGACAGCCCCTACGAGCAGTACTTC. Its protein is CASSLDSPYEQYF. Together with reference TRBV11-2 and TRBJ2-7, the CDR3 gives the full variable domain: EAGVAQSPRYKIIEKRQSVAFWCNPISGHATLYWYQQILGQGPKLLIQFQNNGVVDDSQLPKDRFSAERLKGVDSTLKIQPAKLEDSAVYLCASSLDSPYEQYFGPGTRLTVT.